Listed here are 25 T cell receptor beta chains from one sample, sequenced in a study of shared clonotypes between healthy human individuals. Sequenced by immunoSEQ multiplex PCR; TCRdb stores in-frame clones only, minus some. The table shows some 800,000 clones, with about 91% occurring only once. Naive CD8 populations comprised CD45RO-negative cells positively selected for CCR7, excluding terminally differentiated effector memory CD45RA+ cells. The source material was naive CD8+ T cells sorted from blood. All receptors derive from a man younger than 40 in good health.

The gene calls are TRBV29-1 and TRBJ2-7; D remains ambiguous. The V end was cut by 4 bases, the J end by 2 bases, with 12 bases between. The length of the CDR3 is 13 residues. Germline CDR1 and CDR2: SQVTM and ANQGSEA. CDR3 loop: CSVAPVDTYEQYF. CDR3 coding DNA: TGCAGCGTTGCGCCCGTTGACACCTACGAGCAGTACTTC.

The chain carries TRBV27 and TRBJ2-1; no clear D. Per the germline V gene, CDR1 is MNHEY and CDR2 is SMNVEV (reference sequence). The CDR3 is 13 residues long. V dropped 5 bases and J dropped 9 bases, with 14 bases sitting between them. CDR3 sequence: CASSPRTAREQFF. The CDR3 DNA follows: TGTGCCAGCAGTCCCCGGACCGCTCGTGAGCAGTTCTTC.

This rearrangement joins TRBV27 to TRBJ2-1, with D tentatively TRBD1 or TRBD2 (5 bases each). In germline, CDR1 is MNHEY, CDR2 SMNVEV (reference sequence). The CDR3 extends over 14 amino acids. V gave up 8 bases and J gave up 0 bases, with 11 bases separating them. The CDR3 spells CASHGALSYNEQFF. The CDR3 DNA is TGTGCCAGCCACGGGGCGCTCTCCTACAATGAGCAGTTCTTC.

The chain has TRBV28 and TRBJ2-7; D not certain. This CDR3 has 16 amino acids. Germline V gene sequence: CDR1 MDHEN, CDR2 SYDVKM. The V end was cut by 6 bases, the J end by 3 bases, with 21 bases between. CDR3 in DNA: TGTGCCAGCAGAACCAACAGCTATCCCATTTTCTACGAGCAGTACTTC. Translation gives CASRTNSYPIFYEQYF.

The chain is built from TRBV6-1 and TRBJ1-1, with D perhaps TRBD1 (5 bases). CDR1 is MNHNS, CDR2 SASEGT, per germline. The V gene lost 6 bases and the J gene lost 0 bases, with 11 bases spanning the gap. The length of the CDR3 is 14 residues. The CDR3, as DNA: TGTGCCAGCAGGGCGACAGCGATGAACACTGAAGCTTTCTTT. Translated, it gives CASRATAMNTEAFF.

The rearrangement links TRBV5-1 to TRBJ2-7, with D possibly being TRBD1 (5 bases). The CDR3 runs to 13 residues. Germline V gene lookup returns CDR1 SGHRS and CDR2 YFSETQ. Deletions cut 4 bases from V and 6 bases from J, with 14 bases between. CDR3 in DNA: TGCGCCAGCAGCATCTCAGGGTTCGGCGAGCAGTACTTC. Protein: CASSISGFGEQYF.

The J gene is TRBJ2-7, the V gene TRBV5-5; 11 nucleotides line up with TRBD1. The J segment lost 5 bases and the V segment lost 2 bases, leaving 6 bases of the junction unmatched. The CDR3 sequence is 15 residues long. Per the germline V gene, CDR1 is SGHKS and CDR2 is YYEKEE (reference sequence). CDR3 sequence reads: CASSFPGQGVNEQYF. CDR3 DNA: TGTGCCAGCAGCTTTCCGGGACAGGGGGTCAACGAGCAGTACTTC.

On this clone itself: Other nucleotide sequences in the sample specify the same CDR3. The chain is built from TRBV19 and TRBJ1-1; D is unresolved. This CDR3 comprises 12 residues. The V and J ends lost 3 bases and 3 bases respectively, with 5 bases between them. Looked up from germline, CDR1 is LNHDA and CDR2 is SQIVND (reference sequence). For the CDR3, the DNA is TGTGCCAGTAGTATGGGATACACTGAAGCTTTCTTT. Translation: CASSMGYTEAFF.

The V and J genes are TRBV7-6 and TRBJ2-1, with 7 nucleotides matching TRBD2. The CDR3 runs to 12 residues. The germline CDR1 and CDR2 sequences are SGHVS and FNYEAQ. V trimming: 10 bases; J trimming: 5 bases; junction bases outside the gene matches: 5. This CDR3 reads CATQRDDNEQFF. The CDR3 DNA reads as TGTGCCACCCAGCGGGATGACAATGAGCAGTTCTTC.

This rearrangement joins TRBV27 to TRBJ1-1, with TRBD1 as a possible D gene (5 bases). Germline-derived CDR1 and CDR2 are MNHEY and SMNVEV (reference sequence). With 7 bases removed from V and 0 bases from J, the gap between germline ends came to 15 bases. The CDR3 contains 15 residues. As DNA, the CDR3 is TGTGCCAGCATGTCAGGGTGGGGGATGAACACTGAAGCTTTCTTT. Encoded protein: CASMSGWGMNTEAFF.

The CDR3 DNA reads as TGTGCCAGCAGCTTAGGAGGACAGAGCACAGATACGCAGTATTTT. Its translation: CASSLGGQSTDTQYF. J is TRBJ2-3 and V is TRBV7-9; a possible D gene is TRBD1 (6 bases). Germline CDR1 is SEHNR and CDR2 is FQNEAQ (reference sequence). The CDR3 has 15 residues. The germline V and J ends were trimmed by 1 base and 0 bases, with 8 bases remaining between them.

V and J are TRBV6-1 and TRBJ2-7, with TRBD1 identical over 10 bases. Trimming took 1 base from V and 2 from J; bases not matched to a gene: 5. Germline V gene lookup returns CDR1 MNHNS and CDR2 SASEGT. The CDR3 runs 16 residues. In DNA form, the CDR3 reads TGTGCCAGCAGTGAAGGGTTGGGGACAGGGGCCTACGAGCAGTACTTC. Translation: CASSEGLGTGAYEQYF.

The chain couples TRBV7-6 to TRBJ2-2, with TRBD2 as a possible D gene (6 bases). CDR3 size: 18 residues. V was clipped by 3 bases and J by 0 bases, with 17 bases between them. CDR1 is SGHVS and CDR2 is FNYEAQ in the germline V gene. In nucleotides, the CDR3 is TGTGCCAGCAGCTTTTTCCCCCTTAGCGGAACGAACACCGGGGAGCTGTTTTTT. This gives the protein CASSFFPLSGTNTGELFF.

The genes are TRBV15 and TRBJ2-1, with 7 bases lining up with TRBD2. The V and J ends lost 1 base and 0 bases, in that order; junction bases with no gene match: 6. The CDR3 covers 17 residues. In germline, CDR1 is LNHNV, CDR2 YYDKDF (reference sequence). CDR3 in DNA: TGTGCCACCAGCAGAGTCATAGCGGGCAGCTCCTACAATGAGCAGTTCTTC. Residues: CATSRVIAGSSYNEQFF.

The V and J genes are TRBV11-3 and TRBJ2-5; no reliable D call. Germline CDR1 SGHNT, CDR2 YENEEA. Trimming shortened V by 0 bases and J by 3 bases, and 8 bases separated the two germline ends. The CDR3 covers 14 residues. The CDR3 coding sequence is TGTGCCAGCAGCTTAGATCCAAGCAAAGAGACCCAGTACTTC. Amino acid sequence: CASSLDPSKETQYF.

The genes are TRBV5-4 and TRBJ2-3; 9 bases match TRBD1. The CDR3 extends over 14 amino acids. Germline CDR1 is SGHNT and CDR2 is YYREEE (reference sequence). V lost 4 bases, J lost 3 bases, and 3 bases stayed unmatched. The CDR3 coding sequence is TGTGCCAGCAGCGGCGGGACAGGGACAGATACGCAGTATTTT. Translation: CASSGGTGTDTQYF.

The chain couples TRBV28 to TRBJ1-3; D is unclear. Germline V lookup: CDR1 MDHEN, CDR2 SYDVKM. This CDR3 contains 14 residues. The V and J ends lost 3 bases and 0 bases respectively, with 6 bases between them. The CDR3 DNA sequence: TGTGCCAGCAGTTTGGGGTTCTCTGGAAACACCATATATTTT. The encoded protein is CASSLGFSGNTIYF.

The rearrangement uses TRBV4-3 and TRBJ1-2; 7 nucleotides agree with TRBD1. The junction had 6 bases not matched to a gene; V was cut back by 0 bases and J by 2 bases. The V gene's germline CDR1 is LGHNA and CDR2 YSLEER. This CDR3 region has 16 residues. The DNA for the CDR3 is TGCGCCAGCAGCCAAGACTCCCGGACAGGAAACTATGGCTACACCTTC. Translated, it gives CASSQDSRTGNYGYTF.

This chain connects TRBV6-1 to TRBJ2-7; D possibly uses TRBD1 or TRBD2 (5 bases each). The CDR3 loop spans 12 amino acids. V shed 6 bases and J shed 5 bases, with 11 bases lying between them. CDR1 and CDR2 (germline): MNHNS, SASEGT. This chain's CDR3 is CASRQGANEQYF. CDR3 DNA: TGTGCCAGCAGGCAGGGAGCCAACGAGCAGTACTTC.

The chain uses TRBV4-3 and TRBJ2-3, with D possibly matching TRBD2 (6 bases). Germline V gives CDR1 LGHNA, CDR2 YSLEER. V shed 0 bases and J shed 2 bases, with 12 bases lying between them. The CDR3 contains 16 residues. Here the CDR3 reads CASSQDQRGLTDTQYF. CDR3 nucleotide sequence: TGCGCCAGCAGCCAAGACCAACGGGGACTCACAGATACGCAGTATTTT.

This chain links TRBV27 with TRBJ1-4; D call uncertain. CDR3 length: 14 residues. V lost 6 bases to trimming and J lost 8 bases, with 16 bases between them. Germline V gene sequence: CDR1 MNHEY, CDR2 SMNVEV (reference sequence). CDR3 coding DNA: TGTGCCAGCAGCCCTAACGGGTGGAGGGAAAAACTGTTTTTT. Translated, it gives CASSPNGWREKLFF.

V is TRBV7-9 and J is TRBJ1-4; D ambiguous. This CDR3 has 13 amino acids. Deletions cut 7 bases from V and 8 bases from J, with 14 bases between. Per the germline V gene, CDR1 is SEHNR and CDR2 is FQNEAQ (reference sequence). CDR3: CASMEEVREKLFF. CDR3 nucleotide sequence: TGTGCCAGCATGGAGGAAGTTCGGGAAAAACTGTTTTTT.

V gene TRBV27 combines with J gene TRBJ2-7; D not resolved. V was trimmed by 5 bases and J by 6 bases, leaving 14 bases between them. This CDR3 is 13 amino acids long. The germline gives CDR1 MNHEY, CDR2 SMNVEV (reference sequence). CDR3 in DNA: TGTGCCAGCAGTCCACCGTCCGGAGCCGAGCAGTACTTC. Translated, it gives CASSPPSGAEQYF.

The chain's CDR3 is CASSPSFGMDRLENYEQYF. DNA for the CDR3: TGTGCCAGTAGTCCGTCGTTCGGGATGGATCGACTGGAAAACTACGAGCAGTACTTC. The rearrangement joins TRBV19 to TRBJ2-7; D may be TRBD2 (5 bases). The V gene lost 5 bases and the J gene lost 3 bases, with 29 bases spanning the gap. This CDR3 region has 19 residues. The germline V gene has CDR1 LNHDA and CDR2 SQIVND (reference sequence).

V is TRBV15 and J is TRBJ1-2; possible D gene TRBD1, 5 bases. The CDR3 sequence is 13 residues long. V lost 6 bases, J lost 3 bases, and 11 bases lay in between. Germline V lookup: CDR1 LNHNV, CDR2 YYDKDF (reference sequence). This chain's CDR3 is CATRAEGDYGYTF. The CDR3 DNA reads TGTGCCACCAGGGCGGAAGGGGACTATGGCTACACCTTC.